A selection of T cell receptor beta chains follows, all from one sample in a study of T cell responses to AZD1222 COVID-19 vaccine. The data were produced by immunoSEQ multiplex PCR, yet TCRdb's version contains in-frame clones alone and is incomplete. The sample yields approximately 170,000 clones, approximately 89% seen once. The specimen comprised peripheral blood, sampled on day 0 of AZD1222 vaccination. Every receptor here comes from an adult in good health. Each CDR3 is given with its conserved first and last residue. Each record gives: CDR3 length, V gene, D gene, clone size, J gene, CDR3 protein. D genes are given only for firm matches. A row's size may be missing; if present it is once, few, many or a size class.

CDR3 length: 14; V gene: TRBV14; D gene: -; clone size: -; J gene: TRBJ1-2; CDR3 protein: CASSQRGQAYGYTF
CDR3 length: 13; V gene: TRBV10-3; D gene: -; clone size: -; J gene: TRBJ2-2; CDR3 protein: CAIRGQSTGELFF
CDR3 length: 14; V gene: TRBV18; D gene: -; clone size: -; J gene: TRBJ1-2; CDR3 protein: CASSPPVDGGGYTF
CDR3 length: 15; V gene: TRBV18; D gene: TRBD1; clone size: -; J gene: TRBJ2-5; CDR3 protein: CASSPRGQGGETQYF
CDR3 length: 12; V gene: TRBV10-3; D gene: -; clone size: -; J gene: TRBJ2-2; CDR3 protein: CAITPNTGELFF
CDR3 length: 15; V gene: TRBV6-5; D gene: -; clone size: -; J gene: TRBJ1-2; CDR3 protein: CASTSRGLGGGGYTF
CDR3 length: 16; V gene: TRBV18; D gene: -; clone size: -; J gene: TRBJ1-5; CDR3 protein: CASSPSATVSNQPQHF
CDR3 length: 20; V gene: TRBV19; D gene: TRBD2; clone size: -; J gene: TRBJ2-1; CDR3 protein: CASSMVPGGSGTSPYNEQFF
CDR3 length: 16; V gene: TRBV7-9; D gene: TRBD2; clone size: -; J gene: TRBJ2-5; CDR3 protein: CASSIGKLAGVETQYF
CDR3 length: 10; V gene: TRBV19; D gene: -; clone size: -; J gene: TRBJ1-1; CDR3 protein: CASKGAEAFF
CDR3 length: 15; V gene: TRBV7-9; D gene: TRBD2; clone size: -; J gene: TRBJ2-1; CDR3 protein: CASSFLAGGPNEQFF
CDR3 length: 15; V gene: TRBV4-2; D gene: TRBD1; clone size: -; J gene: TRBJ1-2; CDR3 protein: CASSHTDRGDYGYTF
CDR3 length: 14; V gene: TRBV29-1; D gene: TRBD1; clone size: -; J gene: TRBJ2-7; CDR3 protein: CSVAPGQGRGEQYF
CDR3 length: 15; V gene: TRBV7-9; D gene: TRBD2; clone size: -; J gene: TRBJ2-5; CDR3 protein: CASSLDSGSGETQYF
CDR3 length: 14; V gene: TRBV7-2; D gene: -; clone size: -; J gene: TRBJ1-6; CDR3 protein: CASSFPYNQGPLHF
CDR3 length: 15; V gene: TRBV6-5; D gene: -; clone size: -; J gene: TRBJ1-2; CDR3 protein: CASSTRGRTNYGYTF
CDR3 length: 15; V gene: TRBV11-3; D gene: TRBD1; clone size: -; J gene: TRBJ2-3; CDR3 protein: CASILQGALTDTQYF
CDR3 length: 15; V gene: TRBV15; D gene: -; clone size: -; J gene: TRBJ2-7; CDR3 protein: CATSRRTESSYEQYF
CDR3 length: 15; V gene: TRBV6-5; D gene: -; clone size: -; J gene: TRBJ1-6; CDR3 protein: CASSPQKNYNSPLHF
CDR3 length: 13; V gene: TRBV27; D gene: -; clone size: -; J gene: TRBJ1-6; CDR3 protein: CASSFGGRSPLHF
CDR3 length: 12; V gene: TRBV18; D gene: -; clone size: once; J gene: TRBJ1-1; CDR3 protein: CASSLGPGRAFF
CDR3 length: 13; V gene: TRBV12-3/TRBV12-4; D gene: -; clone size: -; J gene: TRBJ1-2; CDR3 protein: CASSFSLKYGYTF
CDR3 length: 15; V gene: TRBV11-2; D gene: -; clone size: -; J gene: TRBJ2-2; CDR3 protein: CASSFIKQNTGELFF
CDR3 length: 14; V gene: TRBV30; D gene: TRBD1; clone size: -; J gene: TRBJ2-7; CDR3 protein: CAWRPGTVSYEQYF